The next 29 T cell receptor beta chains were all read from a single sample in a study of identical twins. One entry per CDR3 protein, called by TCRdb with MiXCR from the 5' RACE reads. Altogether 640,000 or so distinct CDR3 sequences are present, roughly 6% being singletons, with the ten largest covering around 1.7%. The material sequenced was naive T cells sorted from blood. These receptors all come from a man younger than 35 in good health.

The chain links TRBV12-3 or TRBV12-4 to TRBJ2-5; D is possibly TRBD1 (5 bases). The CDR3 contains 15 residues. Trimming stripped 5 bases from V and 3 bases from J, with 16 bases between. CDR3 sequence reads: CASSRPPGPKETQYF. CDR3 bases: TGTGCCAGCAGTCGTCCGCCAGGGCCCAAAGAGACCCAGTACTTC.

Many counts were recorded for this clonotype. V usage is TRBV7-9 and J usage is TRBJ2-3; no clear D gene. CDR1 is SEHNR and CDR2 is FQNEAQ in the germline V gene (reference sequence). This CDR3 contains 11 residues. V lost 8 bases and J 1 base, leaving 4 bases between the germline ends. The CDR3 spells CASCGTDTQYF. The CDR3 coding sequence is TGTGCCAGCTGCGGCACAGATACGCAGTATTTT.

The V gene is TRBV28, the J gene TRBJ1-5; D not certain. This CDR3 contains 16 residues. In germline, CDR1 is MDHEN, CDR2 SYDVKM. V lost 4 bases to trimming and J lost 7 bases, with 20 bases between them. The CDR3 loop is CASSSGFGRIGQPQHF. CDR3 coding DNA: TGTGCCAGCAGTTCGGGGTTCGGCAGGATCGGACAGCCCCAGCATTTT.

This clonotype was counted many times. V usage is TRBV12-3 or TRBV12-4 and J usage is TRBJ2-1; 8 bases are shared with TRBD2. V lost 0 bases and J lost 12; bases outside the gene matches: 16. This CDR3 spans 17 amino acids. CDR3 protein: CASSLAGGSTSGLGQFF. DNA of the CDR3: TGTGCCAGCAGTTTAGCGGGAGGGAGTACTAGCGGCCTTGGGCAGTTCTTC.

This clonotype was counted only a few times. The DNA of the CDR3 is TGTGCCAGCAAAGGTCGGACTAGCGGGAGTCCCGGGGAGCTGTTTTTT. Translation: CASKGRTSGSPGELFF. V is TRBV6-1 and J is TRBJ2-2; 13 nucleotides match TRBD2. CDR3 length: 16 residues. Trimming took 7 bases from V and 6 from J; bases not matched to a gene: 8. In germline, CDR1 is MNHNS, CDR2 SASEGT.

The V gene is TRBV3-1, the J gene TRBJ2-7, with 7 bases that match TRBD1. The V and J ends lost 8 bases and 0 bases, in that order; junction bases with no gene match: 4. Per the germline V gene, CDR1 is LGHDT and CDR2 is YNNKEL (reference sequence). The CDR3 has 13 residues. CDR3 region: CASQQGISYEQYF. Here the CDR3 DNA reads TGTGCCAGCCAACAGGGGATCTCCTACGAGCAGTACTTC.

The table lists this clonotype with a few counts. Here the CDR3 reads CSARRTVNEKLFF. The CDR3 nucleotides are TGCAGTGCTAGAAGGACAGTCAACGAAAAACTGTTTTTT. The chain has TRBV20-1 and TRBJ1-4; D is possibly TRBD1 (6 bases). The V and J ends lost 2 bases and 8 bases respectively, with 12 bases between them. CDR1 DFQATT and CDR2 SNEGSKA come from the germline V gene (reference sequence). This CDR3 comprises 13 residues.

This clonotype was picked up a small number of times. CDR3 region: CASSTTGADEQFF. The DNA of the CDR3 is TGTGCCAGCAGCACCACTGGGGCAGATGAGCAGTTCTTC. The chain combines TRBV14 with TRBJ2-1, with a weak D call TRBD1 (5 bases). In germline, CDR1 is SGHDN, CDR2 FVKESK. Trimming left V 5 bases short and J 8 bases short, with 13 bases between. This CDR3 has 13 amino acids. The variable domain in full, with the rest retrieved from reference TRBV14 and TRBJ2-1, is EAGVTQFPSHSVIEKGQTVTLRCDPISGHDNLYWYRRVMGKEIKFLLHFVKESKQDESGMPNNRFLAERTGGTYSTLKVQPAELEDSGVYFCASSTTGADEQFFGPGTRLTVL.

This clonotype came up many times. J is TRBJ2-7 and V is TRBV20-1, with 11 bases that match TRBD2. Germline values: CDR1 DFQATT, CDR2 SNEGSKA (reference sequence). Trimming removed 3 bases from V and 0 bases from J; junction bases left unmatched: 7. The CDR3 is made up of 16 amino acids. In DNA form, the CDR3 reads TGCAGTGCTAGGCAAAGACTAGCGGGGAACTCCTACGAGCAGTACTTC. This codes for CSARQRLAGNSYEQYF.

Concerning this clonotype itself: The junction shows a germline mismatch at one end, possibly a read error. J is TRBJ1-5 and V is TRBV27; tentatively, D is TRBD1 (5 bases). The CDR3 is 18 residues long. The V gene's germline CDR1 is MNHEY and CDR2 SMNVEV (reference sequence). The CDR3 here is CASSISGTSPYSNQPQHF. CDR3 DNA: TGTGCCAGCAGTATATCCGGGACCTCCCCGTATAGCAATCAGCCCCAGCATTTT.

This clonotype occurred a few times. The V gene is TRBV28, the J gene TRBJ2-2; no reliable D call. Looked up from germline, CDR1 is MDHEN and CDR2 is SYDVKM. This CDR3 has 14 amino acids. V shed 11 bases and J shed 2 bases, with 15 bases lying between them. The CDR3 sequence is CAGRPGRNTGELFF. CDR3 DNA sequence: TGTGCCGGCCGCCCGGGCCGAAACACCGGGGAGCTGTTTTTT.

This chain connects TRBV19 to TRBJ2-1, with unresolved D. Germline lookup yields CDR1 LNHDA and CDR2 SQIVND (reference sequence). V was clipped by 3 bases and J by 10 bases, with 10 bases between them. CDR3 length: 12 amino acids. CDR3 amino acids: CASSIALNEQFF. The CDR3 DNA reads as TGTGCCAGTAGTATTGCCCTAAACGAGCAGTTCTTC.

The rearrangement links TRBV5-6 to TRBJ2-7; D gene ambiguous. The germline CDR1 and CDR2 sequences are SGHDT and YYEEEE. V lost 7 bases to trimming and J lost 1 base, with 15 bases between them. The CDR3 spans 14 residues. CDR3 loop: CASLPNGQSYEQYF. The DNA of the CDR3 is TGTGCCAGCTTACCGAACGGGCAGTCCTACGAGCAGTACTTC.

This clonotype has more than one count but fewer than ten. This chain uses TRBV6-1 with TRBJ1-1; D ambiguous. Germline CDR1 and CDR2: MNHNS and SASEGT. Trimming left V 4 bases short and J 5 bases short, with 17 bases between. The CDR3 runs 15 residues. DNA for the CDR3: TGTGCCAGCAGTGTATCCTTCGAGTCGAATACTGAAGCTTTCTTT. Protein: CASSVSFESNTEAFF.

This clonotype appeared many times. V gene TRBV29-1 combines with J gene TRBJ2-2; D not certain. This CDR3 spans 11 amino acids. Trimming took off 4 bases at V and 3 bases at J, with 3 bases between the two ends. Germline CDR1 reads SQVTM; CDR2 reads ANQGSEA. CDR3 nucleotides: TGCAGCGTTGGGCACACCGGGGAGCTGTTTTTT. Its translation is CSVGHTGELFF.

This clonotype was recorded many times. The genes are TRBV12-3 or TRBV12-4 and TRBJ2-4; D ambiguous. This CDR3 spans 16 amino acids. Trimming took 1 base from V and 0 from J, leaving 10 bases between them. The CDR3 here is CASSLGADLAKNIQYF. CDR3 DNA sequence: TGTGCCAGCAGTTTAGGGGCGGATCTAGCCAAAAACATTCAGTACTTC.

This clonotype was seen only a few times. V is TRBV5-8 and J is TRBJ1-5, with 10 bases aligning to TRBD1. The CDR3 extends over 15 amino acids. Germline CDR1 reads SGHTS; CDR2 reads YDEGEE. Trimming cost V 3 bases and J 7 bases; bases outside gene matches: 7. Here the CDR3 reads CASSSDRGKWQPQHF. CDR3 nucleotides: TGTGCCAGCAGCTCGGACAGGGGGAAGTGGCAGCCCCAGCATTTT.

The CDR3 DNA follows: TGTGCCAGCAGCCGGACCGGGACAGGGGAAGAGACCCAGTACTTC. The encoded protein is CASSRTGTGEETQYF. The gene calls are TRBV3-1 and TRBJ2-5; TRBD1 matches 10 bases. CDR3 size: 15 residues. The V gene's germline CDR1 is LGHDT and CDR2 YNNKEL (reference sequence). The V gene end was trimmed by 4 bases and the J gene end by 3 bases; junction bases not matched to a gene: 5.

A few counts support this clonotype. This chain links TRBV20-1 with TRBJ2-2, with TRBD2 identical over 11 bases. CDR1 is DFQATT and CDR2 is SNEGSKA in the germline V gene (reference sequence). V shed 5 bases, J shed 5 bases, and the junction held 7 bases outside the gene matches. The CDR3 has 15 residues. The CDR3 bases are TGCAGTGCTTCCCCACTAGCGGGAGTTACCGGGGAGCTGTTTTTT. Its translation: CSASPLAGVTGELFF.

This clonotype was seen more than once but under ten times. The gene calls are TRBV5-1 and TRBJ2-1; 14 bases fit TRBD2. With V trimmed by 0 bases and J by 9 bases, 2 bases remained unmatched. This CDR3 has 15 residues. Germline lookup yields CDR1 SGHRS and CDR2 YFSETQ. DNA for the CDR3: TGCGCCAGCAGCTTGGAGGGACTAGCGGGAGTTGAGCAGTTCTTC. Translation gives CASSLEGLAGVEQFF.

The chain recombines TRBV4-1 with TRBJ1-1; TRBD1 matches at 7 bases. V was clipped by 2 bases and J by 7 bases; unmatched bases: 4. The CDR3 is 13 residues long. From germline, CDR1 is MGHRA and CDR2 YSYEKL. The CDR3 DNA reads TGCGCCAGCAGCCAACGACAGGGTGTTGAAGCTTTCTTT. Protein product: CASSQRQGVEAFF.

The chain is built from TRBV4-3 and TRBJ1-2; unclear D gene. V was cut by 0 bases and J by 5 bases, with 13 bases left in between. The CDR3 consists of 15 residues. Germline V gene sequence: CDR1 LGHNA, CDR2 YSLEER. CDR3 sequence: CASSQDLSSSYGYTF. For the CDR3, the DNA is TGCGCCAGCAGCCAAGATCTGAGCAGTTCATATGGCTACACCTTC.

This clonotype occurred many times. This chain links TRBV12-3 or TRBV12-4 with TRBJ1-5; a possible D gene is TRBD1 (6 bases). This CDR3 is built from 13 residues. Trimming stripped 7 bases from V and 6 bases from J, with 13 bases between. The DNA of the CDR3 is TGTGCCAGCACTACTCTCAGGGGTCAGCCCCAGCATTTT. Its protein is CASTTLRGQPQHF.

This clonotype was observed at least ten times. The V call is TRBV5-1, the J call TRBJ2-2; D is ambiguous. The germline gives CDR1 SGHRS, CDR2 YFSETQ. V was pared by 0 bases and J by 4 bases, with 10 bases between. The CDR3 runs to 15 residues. The CDR3 region has the DNA TGCGCCAGCAGCTTGGGTGATCCTTCCACCGGGGAGCTGTTTTTT. Amino acids: CASSLGDPSTGELFF.

This clonotype has a count of ten or more. This sequence joins TRBV29-1 and TRBJ2-3; possibly TRBD1 or TRBD2 for D (6 bases each). The CDR3 covers 16 residues. Germline V gene lookup returns CDR1 SQVTM and CDR2 ANQGSEA. Trimming removed 3 bases at V and 7 bases at J, with 23 bases between. The CDR3 protein is CSVEGGLPNTAHTQYF. For the CDR3, the DNA is TGCAGCGTTGAGGGGGGCCTCCCTAACACAGCGCATACGCAGTATTTT.

This rearrangement joins TRBV5-1 to TRBJ2-2, with unresolved D. The length of the CDR3 is 14 residues. The germline CDR1 and CDR2 sequences are SGHRS and YFSETQ. V lost 4 bases and J lost 6, with 13 bases in between. The CDR3 nucleotides are TGCGCCAGCAGCAGAGCCGATTCTCCCGGGGAGCTGTTTTTT. Translating it yields CASSRADSPGELFF.

The genes are TRBV9 and TRBJ2-1; D may correspond to TRBD1 or TRBD2 (5 bases each). Germline values: CDR1 SGDLS, CDR2 YYNGEE. The CDR3 has 15 amino acids. V lost 4 bases and J lost 2, with 13 bases in between. DNA for the CDR3: TGTGCCAGCAGCTCCGGGACCCTTACCTACAATGAGCAGTTCTTC. Its translation is CASSSGTLTYNEQFF.

The V gene is TRBV14, the J gene TRBJ2-7; no clear D gene. The CDR3 spans 17 residues. V lost 1 base and J lost 0, with 16 bases in between. Per germline, CDR1 SGHDN and CDR2 FVKESK. The CDR3 coding sequence is TGTGCCAGCAGCCAAGTGTATGACGCCCAAAGCTCCTACGAGCAGTACGTC. It encodes CASSQVYDAQSSYEQYV.

The rearrangement joins TRBV10-3 to TRBJ1-5, with 7 bases aligning to TRBD1. The CDR3 is 20 amino acids. With V trimmed by 4 bases and J by 3 bases, 21 bases remained unmatched. The germline V gene encodes CDR1 ENHRY and CDR2 SYGVKD. The CDR3 is CAISGRFEDRDSWVNQPQHF. CDR3 bases: TGTGCCATCAGTGGACGGTTCGAAGACAGGGACAGTTGGGTCAATCAGCCCCAGCATTTT.